This TCR beta chain was identified during a study of cytomegalovirus exposure and HLA in healthy donors. Findings and limits, study-wide: The study listed under 200 cytomegalovirus-associated TCR beta chains. CMV antigen specificity was confirmed in vitro for a few CMV-associated chains.

The CDR3 runs to 14 residues. Trimming removed 6 bases from V and 2 bases from J; junction bases left unmatched: 6. CDR1 is SQVTM and CDR2 is ANQGSEA in the germline V gene. TCRdb's copy holds only in-frame clones and misses some; the assay was immunoSEQ multiplex PCR. The sample shows 150,000 to 200,000 clones, approximately 81% of them seen only once. Comments on this clone: The antigen is unknown.

The donors belonged to the approximately 120-subject validation cohort, separate from the roughly 700-subject first cohort. Sequencing was performed on PBMCs. This chain uses TRBV29-1 with TRBJ1-2; 10 bases map to TRBD1. The source is a young man in good health and CMV-seropositive. This CDR3 reads CSVGGDRGNYGYTF. The CDR3 DNA reads TGCAGCGTGGGGGGGGACAGGGGCAACTATGGCTACACCTTC.